Listed below are T cell receptor beta chains from one sample, sequenced in a study of cytomegalovirus exposure and HLA in healthy donors. TCRdb keeps only in-frame clones here, not all; method: immunoSEQ multiplex PCR. The sample records 250,000 or so clones, around nine tenths being singletons. The sequenced sample was PBMCs. These receptors were obtained from a man in his late teens or twenties in good health and CMV-seronegative. CDR3s include the opening cysteine and the closing phenylalanine or tryptophan. Each record gives: clone size, J gene, V gene, D gene, CDR3 protein, CDR3 DNA. The D gene is left open where the match is weak. Expanded clones are given a class, and other clones once, few, many or no size at all.

. TRBJ1-6 TRBV4-2 TRBD1 CASSQDGQANSPLHF TGTGCCAGCAGCCAAGACGGACAGGCGAATTCACCCCTCCACTTT
. TRBJ2-5 TRBV7-6 . CASSSTSFQETQYF TGTGCCAGCAGCTCTACTAGCTTCCAAGAGACCCAGTACTTC
. TRBJ2-7 TRBV11-2 TRBD1 CASSRSGQADYEQYF TGTGCCAGCAGCCGATCCGGACAGGCGGACTACGAGCAGTACTTC
. TRBJ2-2 TRBV6-8 . CAKHKTSYTGELFF TGTGCCAAGCACAAGACTTCCTACACCGGGGAGCTGTTTTTT
once TRBJ1-1 TRBV5-8 TRBD1 CASSLEDRVGAFF TGTGCCAGCAGCCTGGAAGACAGGGTGGGAGCTTTCTTT
. TRBJ1-4 TRBV6-5 . CASSYRRINEKLFF TGTGCCAGCAGTTACCGGCGGATTAATGAAAAACTGTTTTTT
. TRBJ2-1 TRBV18 TRBD2 CASSPRTSGDNEQFF TGTGCCAGCTCACCACGGACTAGCGGAGACAATGAGCAGTTCTTC
. TRBJ2-5 TRBV30 TRBD2 CAWSVTSGTETQYF TGTGCCTGGAGCGTCACTAGCGGGACGGAGACCCAGTACTTC
. TRBJ1-1 TRBV27 . CASSLWAGTEAFF TGTGCCAGCAGTTTATGGGCAGGGACTGAAGCTTTCTTT
. TRBJ1-1 TRBV27 TRBD1 CASLTMFQGVTEAFF TGTGCCAGTCTAACGATGTTCCAGGGGGTCACTGAAGCTTTCTTT
. TRBJ1-6 TRBV6-5 . CASSSRPAGYNSPLHF TGTGCCAGCAGTTCCCGCCCGGCAGGCTATAATTCACCCCTCCACTTT
. TRBJ2-7 TRBV27 . CASSLSLRAPYEQYF TGTGCCAGCAGTTTATCGTTGAGGGCCCCCTACGAGCAGTACTTC
. TRBJ2-1 TRBV7-2 TRBD2 CASSRAGGSYNEQFF TGTGCCAGCAGTCGAGCGGGGGGATCCTACAATGAGCAGTTCTTC
. TRBJ1-4 TRBV13 TRBD1 CASSRTSGGPANEKLFF TGTGCCAGCAGCCGCACGTCAGGGGGTCCAGCTAATGAAAAACTGTTTTTT
. TRBJ1-5 TRBV2 . CASSEQGSNQPQHF TGTGCCAGCAGTGAACAGGGTAGCAATCAGCCCCAGCATTTT
. TRBJ2-1 TRBV25-1 . CASSEWDSDEQFF TGTGCCAGCAGTGAATGGGACTCGGATGAGCAGTTCTTC
few TRBJ2-7 TRBV28 TRBD2 CASSLGLDRGEQYF TGTGCCAGCAGCCTCGGACTAGACCGGGGCGAGCAGTACTTC
. TRBJ1-1 TRBV4-1 TRBD1 CASSRTGLEAFF TGCGCCAGCAGCCGGACAGGGCTTGAAGCTTTCTTT
. TRBJ2-1 TRBV28 TRBD2 CASANLAGSSYNEQFF TGTGCCAGCGCGAATTTAGCGGGTAGCTCCTACAATGAGCAGTTCTTC
. TRBJ2-2 TRBV5-6 TRBD1 CASIKRGQTGELFF TGTGCCAGCATCAAAAGGGGGCAGACCGGGGAGCTGTTTTTT
. TRBJ1-2 TRBV19 . CASRSGYGYTF TGTGCCAGTAGGTCGGGGTATGGCTACACCTTC
once TRBJ2-7 TRBV5-6 . CASSLVGDDEQYF TGTGCCAGCAGCTTGGTAGGGGATGACGAGCAGTACTTC
once TRBJ2-3 TRBV6-5 . CASSYGAGYDTQYF TGTGCCAGCAGTTACGGGGCAGGTTACGATACGCAGTATTTT
. TRBJ1-6 TRBV30 . CAWDPGLGSPLHF TGTGCCTGGGATCCGGGGTTGGGGTCACCCCTCCACTTT
. TRBJ2-5 TRBV6-1 . CASEGRYQETQYF TGTGCCAGCGAGGGTCGATACCAAGAGACCCAGTACTTC
. TRBJ1-1 TRBV7-3 TRBD1 CASSQQGGIMNTEAFF TGTGCCAGCAGCCAACAGGGGGGAATTATGAACACTGAAGCTTTCTTT
. TRBJ2-7 TRBV28 TRBD1 CASSSGQGRHEQYF TGTGCCAGCAGTTCGGGACAGGGTCGTCACGAGCAGTACTTC
. TRBJ2-4 TRBV5-6 TRBD2 CASSPLPGRGGNIQYF TGTGCCAGCAGCCCCCTTCCGGGGCGGGGGGGAAACATTCAGTACTTC
. TRBJ2-7 TRBV27 . CASSWGQDYEQYF TGTGCCAGCAGCTGGGGACAAGACTACGAGCAGTACTTC
. TRBJ2-7 TRBV7-9 . CASSSSTRSYEQYF TGTGCCAGCAGCTCGAGTACTCGGTCATACGAGCAGTACTTC
. TRBJ2-1 TRBV13 TRBD1 CASSLKGAWNEQFF TGTGCCAGCAGCTTAAAGGGGGCGTGGAATGAGCAGTTCTTC
. TRBJ1-5 TRBV5-1 . CASSLGGHNQPQHF TGCGCCAGCAGCTTGGGGGGGCACAATCAGCCCCAGCATTTT
once TRBJ2-1 TRBV5-6 . CASSRGWGSYNEQFF TGTGCCAGCAGCCGGGGGTGGGGCTCCTACAATGAGCAGTTCTTC
. TRBJ2-3 TRBV30 TRBD1 CAWTRRQGPISTDTQYF TGTGCCTGGACCCGACGACAGGGCCCTATTAGCACAGATACGCAGTATTTT
. TRBJ2-1 TRBV27 . CASSLSSRGVYNEQFF TGTGCCAGCAGTTTAAGCTCTCGCGGCGTTTACAATGAGCAGTTCTTC
. TRBJ2-7 TRBV7-3 TRBD2 CASSPSSGNYEQYF TGTGCCAGCAGCCCCTCAAGCGGGAACTACGAGCAGTACTTC
. TRBJ2-7 TRBV7-2 . CASSFRRGNYEQYF TGTGCCAGCAGCTTTCGACGGGGTAACTACGAGCAGTACTTC
. TRBJ2-2 TRBV19 . CASINRIPTGELFF TGTGCCAGTATTAACAGGATACCCACCGGGGAGCTGTTTTTT
once TRBJ1-2 TRBV5-1 TRBD1 CASSSSGTGMYGYTF TGCGCCAGCAGCTCGTCCGGGACAGGGATGTATGGCTACACCTTC
. TRBJ2-1 TRBV25-1 . CASSAGEDVHNEQFF TGTGCCAGCAGTGCAGGGGAAGACGTCCACAATGAGCAGTTCTTC
. TRBJ2-7 TRBV15 . CATSRAGLPPEQYF TGTGCCACCAGCAGAGCCGGACTCCCTCCGGAGCAGTACTTC
. TRBJ1-1 TRBV4-3 TRBD1 CASSQSRDRRVTFF TGCGCCAGCAGCCAAAGCCGGGACAGAAGAGTAACTTTCTTT